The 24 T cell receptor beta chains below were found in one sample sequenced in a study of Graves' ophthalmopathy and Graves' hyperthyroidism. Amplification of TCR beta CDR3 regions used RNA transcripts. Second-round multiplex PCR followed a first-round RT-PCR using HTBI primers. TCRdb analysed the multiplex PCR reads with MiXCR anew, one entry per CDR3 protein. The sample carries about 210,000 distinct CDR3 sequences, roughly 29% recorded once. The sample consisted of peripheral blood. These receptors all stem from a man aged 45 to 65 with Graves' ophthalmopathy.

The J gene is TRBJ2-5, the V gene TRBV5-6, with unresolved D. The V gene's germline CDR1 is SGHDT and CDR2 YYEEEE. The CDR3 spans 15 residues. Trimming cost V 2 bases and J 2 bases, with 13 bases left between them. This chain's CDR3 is CASSFTELGQETQYF. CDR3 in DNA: TGTGCCAGCAGCTTCACAGAGCTCGGTCAAGAGACCCAGTACTTC.

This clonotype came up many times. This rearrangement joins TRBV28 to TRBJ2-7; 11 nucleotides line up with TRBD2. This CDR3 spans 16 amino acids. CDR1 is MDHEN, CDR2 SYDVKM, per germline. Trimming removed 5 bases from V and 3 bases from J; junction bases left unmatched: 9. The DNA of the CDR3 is TGTGCCAGCAGTCCTACTAGCGGGAGACAGCGCTACGAGCAGTACTTC. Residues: CASSPTSGRQRYEQYF.

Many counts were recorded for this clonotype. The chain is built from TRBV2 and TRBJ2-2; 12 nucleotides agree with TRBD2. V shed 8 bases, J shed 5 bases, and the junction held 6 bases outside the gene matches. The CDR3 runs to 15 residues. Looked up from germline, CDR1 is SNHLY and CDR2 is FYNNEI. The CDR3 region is CASASGRARTGELFF. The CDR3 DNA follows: TGTGCCAGCGCTAGCGGGAGGGCAAGGACCGGGGAGCTGTTTTTT.

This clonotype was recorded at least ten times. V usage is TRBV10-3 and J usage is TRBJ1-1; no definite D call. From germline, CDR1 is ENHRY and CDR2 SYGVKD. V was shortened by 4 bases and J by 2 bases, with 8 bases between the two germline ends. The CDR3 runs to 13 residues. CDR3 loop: CAISAGINTEAFF. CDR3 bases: TGTGCCATCAGTGCCGGGATAAACACTGAAGCTTTCTTT.

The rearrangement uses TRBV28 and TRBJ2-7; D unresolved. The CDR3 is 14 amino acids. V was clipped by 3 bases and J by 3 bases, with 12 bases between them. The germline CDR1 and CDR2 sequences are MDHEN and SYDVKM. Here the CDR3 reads CASSFLSTNYEQYF. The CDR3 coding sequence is TGTGCCAGCAGTTTTCTATCCACAAACTACGAGCAGTACTTC.

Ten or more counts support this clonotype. CDR3 loop: CATSRALSSQETQYF. As DNA, the CDR3 is TGTGCCACCAGCAGGGCGCTTAGCAGCCAAGAGACCCAGTACTTC. The rearrangement links TRBV15 to TRBJ2-5; unclear D gene. The CDR3 covers 15 residues. CDR1 and CDR2 (germline): LNHNV, YYDKDF (reference sequence). Trimming removed 3 bases at V and 1 base at J, with 12 bases between.

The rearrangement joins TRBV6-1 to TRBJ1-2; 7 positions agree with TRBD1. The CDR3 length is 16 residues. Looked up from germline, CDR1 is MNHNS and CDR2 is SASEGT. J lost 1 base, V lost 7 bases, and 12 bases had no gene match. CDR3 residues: CASTETGTAFNYGYTF. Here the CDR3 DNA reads TGTGCCAGCACCGAAACGGGGACAGCCTTTAACTATGGCTACACCTTC.

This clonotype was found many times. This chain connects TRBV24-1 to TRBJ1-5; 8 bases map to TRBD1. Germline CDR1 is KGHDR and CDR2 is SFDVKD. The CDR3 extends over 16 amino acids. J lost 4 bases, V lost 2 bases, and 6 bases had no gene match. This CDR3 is CATSDSGTGPNQPQHF. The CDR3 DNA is TGTGCCACCAGTGATTCCGGGACAGGTCCTAATCAGCCCCAGCATTTT.

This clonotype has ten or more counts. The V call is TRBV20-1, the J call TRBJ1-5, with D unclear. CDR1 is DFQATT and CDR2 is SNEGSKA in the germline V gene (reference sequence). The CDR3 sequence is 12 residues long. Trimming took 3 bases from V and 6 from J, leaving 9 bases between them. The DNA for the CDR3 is TGCAGTGCTAGTCCCCGGACTCAGCCCCAGCATTTT. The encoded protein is CSASPRTQPQHF.

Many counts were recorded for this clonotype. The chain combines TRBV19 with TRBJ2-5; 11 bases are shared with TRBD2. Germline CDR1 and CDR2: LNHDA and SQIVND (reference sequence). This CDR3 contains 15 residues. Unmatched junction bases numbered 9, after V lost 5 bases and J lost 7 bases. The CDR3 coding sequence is TGTGCCAGTAGTTCGGGACTAGCGGCTACCTTGACCCAGTACTTC. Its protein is CASSSGLAATLTQYF.

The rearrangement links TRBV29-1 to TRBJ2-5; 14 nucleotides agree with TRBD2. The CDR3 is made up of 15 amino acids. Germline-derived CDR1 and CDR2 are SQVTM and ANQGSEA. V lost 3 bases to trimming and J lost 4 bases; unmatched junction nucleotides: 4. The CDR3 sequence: CSVDGLAGGLETQYF. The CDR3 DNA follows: TGCAGCGTTGACGGACTAGCGGGAGGTCTAGAGACCCAGTACTTC.

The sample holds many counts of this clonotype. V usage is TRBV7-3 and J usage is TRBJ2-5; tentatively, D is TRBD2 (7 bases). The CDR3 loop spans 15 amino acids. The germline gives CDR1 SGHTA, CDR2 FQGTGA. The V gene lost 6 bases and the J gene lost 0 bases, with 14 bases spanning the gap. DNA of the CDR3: TGTGCCAGCAGTCGGGGGGCGAGCCACCAAGAGACCCAGTACTTC. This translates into CASSRGASHQETQYF.

CDR3 nucleotides: TGTGCCAGCAGCCCCGCCGGGACAGCTAACTATGGCTACACCTTC. It yields the protein CASSPAGTANYGYTF. This sequence joins TRBV6-1 and TRBJ1-2, with 7 bases fitting TRBD1. CDR3 length: 15 amino acids. Germline V gives CDR1 MNHNS, CDR2 SASEGT. With 6 bases clipped from V and 0 bases from J, the junction kept 7 bases outside the gene matches.

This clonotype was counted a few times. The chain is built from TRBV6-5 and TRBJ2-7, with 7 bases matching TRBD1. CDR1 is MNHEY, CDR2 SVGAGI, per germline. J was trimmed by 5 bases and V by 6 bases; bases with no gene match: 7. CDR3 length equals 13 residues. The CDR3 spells CASSYEGAHEQYF. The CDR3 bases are TGTGCCAGCAGCTATGAGGGGGCCCACGAGCAGTACTTC.

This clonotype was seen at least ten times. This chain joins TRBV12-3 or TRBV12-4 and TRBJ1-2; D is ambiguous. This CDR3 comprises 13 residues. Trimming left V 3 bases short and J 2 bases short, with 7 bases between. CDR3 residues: CASSFNRNYGYTF. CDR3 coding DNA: TGTGCCAGCAGTTTTAACCGGAACTATGGCTACACCTTC.

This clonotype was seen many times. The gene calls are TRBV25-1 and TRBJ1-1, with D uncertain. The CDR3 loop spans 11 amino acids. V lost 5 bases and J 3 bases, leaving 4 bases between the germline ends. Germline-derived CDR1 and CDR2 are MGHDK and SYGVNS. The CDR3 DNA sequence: TGTGCCAGCAGTCTGTACACTGAAGCTTTCTTT. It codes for CASSLYTEAFF.

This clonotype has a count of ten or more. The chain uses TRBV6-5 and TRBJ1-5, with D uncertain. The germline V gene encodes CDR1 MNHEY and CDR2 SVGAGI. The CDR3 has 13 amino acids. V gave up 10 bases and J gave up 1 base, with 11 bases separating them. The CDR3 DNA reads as TGTGCCACTGAAGGGATAAGCAATCAGCCCCAGCATTTT. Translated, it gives CATEGISNQPQHF.

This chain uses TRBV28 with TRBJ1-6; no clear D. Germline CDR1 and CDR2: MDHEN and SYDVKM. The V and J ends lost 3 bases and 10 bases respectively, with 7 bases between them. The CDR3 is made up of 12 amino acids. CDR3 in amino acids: CASSFPHSPLHF. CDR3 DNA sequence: TGTGCCAGCAGTTTTCCGCACTCACCCCTCCACTTT.

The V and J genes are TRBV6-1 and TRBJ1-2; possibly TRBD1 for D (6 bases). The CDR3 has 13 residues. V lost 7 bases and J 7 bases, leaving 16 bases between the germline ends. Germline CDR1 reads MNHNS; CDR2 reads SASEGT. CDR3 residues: CASTKGGRSGYTF. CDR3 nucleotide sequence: TGTGCCAGCACCAAGGGGGGGCGGTCTGGCTACACCTTC.

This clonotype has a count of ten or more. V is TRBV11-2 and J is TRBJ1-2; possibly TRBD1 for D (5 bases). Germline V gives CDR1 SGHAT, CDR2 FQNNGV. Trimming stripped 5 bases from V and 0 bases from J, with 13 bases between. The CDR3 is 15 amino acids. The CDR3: CASSRDSDPNYGYTF. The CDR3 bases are TGTGCCAGCAGCCGGGACTCGGACCCTAACTATGGCTACACCTTC.

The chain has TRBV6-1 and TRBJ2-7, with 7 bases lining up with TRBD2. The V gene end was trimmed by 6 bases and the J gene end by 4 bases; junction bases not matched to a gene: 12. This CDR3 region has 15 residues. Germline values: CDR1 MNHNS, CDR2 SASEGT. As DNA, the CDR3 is TGTGCCAGCAGGGGGAGAACGCGGGGGAAATACGAGCAGTACTTC. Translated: CASRGRTRGKYEQYF.

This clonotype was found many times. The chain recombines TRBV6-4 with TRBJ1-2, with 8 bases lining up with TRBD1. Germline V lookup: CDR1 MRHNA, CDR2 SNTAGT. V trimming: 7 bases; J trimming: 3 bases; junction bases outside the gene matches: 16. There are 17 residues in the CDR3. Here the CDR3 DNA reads TGTGCCAGCACCCGAGGGGCAGGGGGCCTGACAGACTATGGCTACACCTTC. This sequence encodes CASTRGAGGLTDYGYTF.

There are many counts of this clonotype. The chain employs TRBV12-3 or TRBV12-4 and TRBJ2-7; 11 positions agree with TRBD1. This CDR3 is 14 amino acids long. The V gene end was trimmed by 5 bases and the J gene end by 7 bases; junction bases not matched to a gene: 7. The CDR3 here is CASSRDRGFGEQYF. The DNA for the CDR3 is TGTGCCAGCAGTCGGGACAGGGGGTTTGGGGAGCAGTACTTC.

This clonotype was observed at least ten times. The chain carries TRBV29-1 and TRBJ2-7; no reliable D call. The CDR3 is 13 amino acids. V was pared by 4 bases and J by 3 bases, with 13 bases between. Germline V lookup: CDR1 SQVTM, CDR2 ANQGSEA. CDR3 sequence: CSVVSLIGYEQYF. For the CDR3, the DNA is TGCAGCGTTGTGTCTCTTATCGGCTACGAGCAGTACTTC.